This TCR beta chain was observed in a study of blood T cell repertoires in COVID-19. About the research overall: Collection of acute and convalescent COVID-19 samples took place in the United States, Italy and Spain.

The repertoire was sequenced with immunoSEQ multiplex PCR; TCRdb's copy has only in-frame clones and lacks some. Counted here are around 160,000 clones, around 80% occurring once; the ten biggest clones make up approximately 5.4%. Germline values: CDR1 LNHDA, CDR2 SQIVND (reference sequence). Trimming took 7 bases from V and 4 from J, leaving 13 bases between them. The CDR3 is 13 amino acids. Recruits, aged about 18 to 100 years, lived in 25 or so US areas. What the recovered Cohort 3 donors had was two negative PCRs, clearance, or symptom resolution. V gene TRBV19 combines with J gene TRBJ1-1, with D maybe TRBD1 (5 bases). This clonotype was sampled from a man aged 35-49 years who had recovered from COVID-19. The sample consisted of PBMCs or T cells enriched from blood (not recorded which). CDR3: CASNRDWRTEAFF. CDR3 nucleotides: TGTGCCAGTAATAGGGACTGGCGCACTGAAGCTTTCTTT.